This is a list of T cell receptor beta chains from one sample in a study of cytomegalovirus exposure and HLA in healthy donors. Sequencing was performed with immunoSEQ multiplex PCR; in TCRdb, only in-frame clones are kept and a portion is missing. The table lists roughly 80,000 clones, around 60% of them singletons. The source material was PBMCs. These receptors were collected from a male donor in good health and CMV-seropositive. Each CDR3 is given with its conserved first and last residue. A D gene is named only where the DNA matches it firmly. Only some rows state a clone size, as once, few, many or a class for expanded clones.

V: TRBV5-6
size: -
J: TRBJ2-1
D: TRBD2
DNA: TGTGCCAGCGGTCCGGGACTAGCGGGACTAGGGTCCTACAATGAGCAGTTCTTC
CDR3: CASGPGLAGLGSYNEQFF

V: TRBV29-1
size: few
J: TRBJ2-2
D: TRBD1
DNA: TGCAGCGTTCGGACAGGGGGCTACACCGGGGAGCTGTTTTTT
CDR3: CSVRTGGYTGELFF

V: TRBV5-1
size: few
J: TRBJ2-1
D: TRBD2
DNA: TGCGCCAGCAGCTTGGAGGTAAAGGGGACTAGCGGGAGGACCAGAACACGGAATGAGCAGTTCTTC
CDR3: CASSLEVKGTSGRTRTRNEQFF

V: TRBV5-1
size: -
J: TRBJ2-3
D: -
DNA: TGCGCCAGCAGTCGTGAGGGAGATAGCACAGATACGCAGTATTTT
CDR3: CASSREGDSTDTQYF

V: TRBV19
size: -
J: TRBJ1-5
D: -
DNA: TGTGCCAGTAGTATTGCCATGCAGGGCAATCAGCCCCAGCATTTT
CDR3: CASSIAMQGNQPQHF

V: TRBV6-4
size: -
J: TRBJ2-7
D: TRBD2
DNA: TGTGCCAGCAATACGGGACTAGTAACCTACGAGCAGTACTTC
CDR3: CASNTGLVTYEQYF

V: TRBV5-1
size: few
J: TRBJ2-7
D: -
DNA: TGCGCCAGCAGCGCGGTGGGGGGGGGTCGGGGGCCCTACGAGCAGTACTTC
CDR3: CASSAVGGGRGPYEQYF

V: TRBV7-2
size: -
J: TRBJ2-7
D: TRBD2
DNA: TGTGCCAGCAGCTTAGACGGACTAGCGGGAGCGGGTATCTTC
CDR3: CASSLDGLAGAGIF

V: TRBV5-4
size: few
J: TRBJ2-3
D: -
DNA: TGTGCCAGCAGCTTGGCCGCAGATACGCAGTATTTT
CDR3: CASSLAADTQYF

V: TRBV19
size: -
J: TRBJ1-3
D: -
DNA: TGTGCCAGTAGTGCGCCGGCAGGTTCATCTGGAAACACCATATATTTT
CDR3: CASSAPAGSSGNTIYF

V: TRBV4-1
size: -
J: TRBJ1-2
D: -
DNA: TGCGCCAGCAGCCAAGAAGGAGGGGTGAGGTTTAAGGGCTACACCTTC
CDR3: CASSQEGGVRFKGYTF

V: TRBV9
size: -
J: TRBJ1-1
D: -
DNA: TGTGCCAGCAGCGTTGACATTATGAACACTGAAGCTTTCTTT
CDR3: CASSVDIMNTEAFF

V: TRBV19
size: -
J: TRBJ1-1
D: TRBD1
DNA: TGTGCCAGTAGTATGTCAGGGGGGAACACTGAAGCTTTCTTT
CDR3: CASSMSGGNTEAFF

V: TRBV5-1
size: once
J: TRBJ2-3
D: -
DNA: TGCGCCAGCAGCTTGGGGCGAGACGGGGATACGCAGTATTTT
CDR3: CASSLGRDGDTQYF

V: TRBV11-2
size: -
J: TRBJ2-7
D: -
DNA: TGTGCCGGGTCCCGGGCGGGGGCTTACGAGCAGTACTTC
CDR3: CAGSRAGAYEQYF

V: TRBV11-2
size: -
J: TRBJ2-1
D: TRBD1
DNA: TGTGCCAGCAGCTTATCTAAGGGGGCGCTTTCATCCCATGAGCAGTTCTTC
CDR3: CASSLSKGALSSHEQFF

V: TRBV9
size: many
J: TRBJ2-5
D: -
DNA: TGTGCCAGCAGCGTAGGTGGGGCAGGGGTTTTAGAGACCCAGTACTTC
CDR3: CASSVGGAGVLETQYF

V: TRBV2
size: -
J: TRBJ2-3
D: TRBD2
DNA: TGTGCCAGCAGTGACGGGGCTAGCGGGGCAGATACGCAGTATTTT
CDR3: CASSDGASGADTQYF

V: TRBV4-3
size: -
J: TRBJ1-2
D: -
DNA: TGCGCCAGCAGCCAAGATGTGGGGGCCAACTATGGCTACACCTTC
CDR3: CASSQDVGANYGYTF

V: TRBV4-2
size: once
J: TRBJ1-1
D: -
DNA: TGTGCCAGCAGCGACGTACGCACCAGGACTGAAGCTTTCTTT
CDR3: CASSDVRTRTEAFF

V: TRBV2
size: -
J: TRBJ2-5
D: TRBD1
DNA: TGTGCCAGCAGTGAGACAGGGCCTGGGGAGACCCAGTACTTC
CDR3: CASSETGPGETQYF

V: TRBV9
size: -
J: TRBJ2-1
D: -
DNA: TGTGCCAGCAGCGTATGGGGCCGAAAAGGGGATGAGCAGTTCTTC
CDR3: CASSVWGRKGDEQFF

V: TRBV7-2
size: few
J: TRBJ1-2
D: -
DNA: TGTGCCAGCAGCTCCCCTCCGGTGCCTCACTACACCTTC
CDR3: CASSSPPVPHYTF

V: TRBV10-3
size: -
J: TRBJ2-2
D: -
DNA: TGTGTCATAGGAGCGAACACCGGGGAGCTGTTTTTT
CDR3: CVIGANTGELFF

V: TRBV7-2
size: few
J: TRBJ2-5
D: -
DNA: TGTGCCAGCAGCTTAGATGGGGGCGCAGGAGAGACCCAGTACTTC
CDR3: CASSLDGGAGETQYF

V: TRBV28
size: -
J: TRBJ1-6
D: TRBD1
DNA: TGTGCCAGCAGTTTAGGGGACAGGGCCTCTGCAGACCTCCACTTT
CDR3: CASSLGDRASADLHF

V: TRBV5-6
size: few
J: TRBJ2-3
D: TRBD1
DNA: TGTGCCAGCAGCCTGTTGGACAGGCAGCGAGATACGCAGTATTTT
CDR3: CASSLLDRQRDTQYF

V: TRBV6-5
size: -
J: TRBJ2-2
D: -
DNA: TGTGCCAGCAGTTACGCGACAGAGATCGGGGAGCTGTTTTTT
CDR3: CASSYATEIGELFF

V: TRBV9
size: -
J: TRBJ2-2
D: TRBD1
DNA: TGTGCCAGCAGTATACTAACGGGACAGGCGAACACCGGGGAGCTGTTTTTT
CDR3: CASSILTGQANTGELFF

V: TRBV9
size: once
J: TRBJ2-5
D: TRBD1
DNA: TGTGCCAGCAGCAATAACAGGGGGGCTGAGACCCAGTACTTC
CDR3: CASSNNRGAETQYF

V: TRBV10-3
size: few
J: TRBJ2-7
D: -
DNA: TGTGCCATCAGTGAGGACAGGCCCTCCGAGCAGTACTTC
CDR3: CAISEDRPSEQYF

V: TRBV5-1
size: once
J: TRBJ1-5
D: -
DNA: TGCGCCAGCAGCCTTCAGCCGGGAGGGGGGCGAAACCAGCCCCAGCATTTT
CDR3: CASSLQPGGGRNQPQHF

V: TRBV30
size: few
J: TRBJ1-6
D: -
DNA: TGTGCCTGGAGCAGGGGCGCCCACTATAATTCACCCCTCCACTTT
CDR3: CAWSRGAHYNSPLHF

V: TRBV18
size: few
J: TRBJ2-7
D: TRBD2
DNA: TGTGCCAGCTCACCTTACCCTAGCGGTTCCTACGAGCAGTACTTC
CDR3: CASSPYPSGSYEQYF

V: TRBV18
size: -
J: TRBJ1-5
D: TRBD1
DNA: TGTGCCAGCTCCCTGGACAGGGGTAGTAATCAGCCCCAGCATTTT
CDR3: CASSLDRGSNQPQHF

V: TRBV5-4
size: -
J: TRBJ1-1
D: -
DNA: TGTGCCAGCAGCTTGGGAGTTACAGGGCCCCCACCCACTGAAGCTTTCTTT
CDR3: CASSLGVTGPPPTEAFF